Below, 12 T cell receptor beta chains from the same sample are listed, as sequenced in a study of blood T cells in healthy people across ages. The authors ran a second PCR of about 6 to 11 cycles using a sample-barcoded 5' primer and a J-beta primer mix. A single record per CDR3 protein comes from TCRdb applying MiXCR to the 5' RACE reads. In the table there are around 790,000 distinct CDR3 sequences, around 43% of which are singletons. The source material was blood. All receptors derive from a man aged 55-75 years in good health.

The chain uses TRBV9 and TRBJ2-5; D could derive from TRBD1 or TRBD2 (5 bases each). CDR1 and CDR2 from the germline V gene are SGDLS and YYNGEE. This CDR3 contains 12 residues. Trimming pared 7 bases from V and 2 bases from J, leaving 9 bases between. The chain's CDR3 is CASGTAQETQYF. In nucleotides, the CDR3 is TGTGCCAGCGGGACGGCTCAAGAGACCCAGTACTTC.

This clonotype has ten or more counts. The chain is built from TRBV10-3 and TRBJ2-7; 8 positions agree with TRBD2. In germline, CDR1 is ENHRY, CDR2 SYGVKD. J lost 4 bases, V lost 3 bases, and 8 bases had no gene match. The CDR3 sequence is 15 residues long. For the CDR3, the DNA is TGTGCCATCAGTGAAGGTTCGGGGGGGCCGTACGAGCAGTACTTC. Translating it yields CAISEGSGGPYEQYF.

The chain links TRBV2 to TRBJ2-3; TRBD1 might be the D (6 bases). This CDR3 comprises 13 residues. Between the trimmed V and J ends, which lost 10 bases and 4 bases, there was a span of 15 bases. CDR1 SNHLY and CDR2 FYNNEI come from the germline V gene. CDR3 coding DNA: TGTGCCACAGGGGTGGCGCGGGCAGATACGCAGTATTTT. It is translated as CATGVARADTQYF.

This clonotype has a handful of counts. CDR3 in amino acids: CASSARDTLTYEQYF. As DNA, the CDR3 is TGTGCCAGCAGCGCCCGGGACACCTTAACCTACGAGCAGTACTTC. The chain carries TRBV7-2 and TRBJ2-7; D is possibly TRBD1 (6 bases). Trimming cost V 5 bases and J 2 bases, with 16 bases left between them. The CDR3 contains 15 residues. Per germline, CDR1 SGHTA and CDR2 FQGNSA.

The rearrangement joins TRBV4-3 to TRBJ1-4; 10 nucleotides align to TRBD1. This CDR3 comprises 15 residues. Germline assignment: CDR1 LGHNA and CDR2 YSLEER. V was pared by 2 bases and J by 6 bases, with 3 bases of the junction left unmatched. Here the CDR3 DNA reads TGCGCCAGCAGCCAAAAAGGGACAGGGGATGAAAAACTGTTTTTT. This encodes CASSQKGTGDEKLFF.

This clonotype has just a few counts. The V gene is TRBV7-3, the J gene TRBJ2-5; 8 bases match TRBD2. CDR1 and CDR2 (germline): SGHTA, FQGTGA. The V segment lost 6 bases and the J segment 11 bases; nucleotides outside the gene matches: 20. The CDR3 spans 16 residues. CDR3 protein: CASSASLAGSYNEQYF. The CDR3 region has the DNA TGTGCCAGCAGTGCCAGTTTAGCGGGGTCTTACAATGAGCAGTACTTC.

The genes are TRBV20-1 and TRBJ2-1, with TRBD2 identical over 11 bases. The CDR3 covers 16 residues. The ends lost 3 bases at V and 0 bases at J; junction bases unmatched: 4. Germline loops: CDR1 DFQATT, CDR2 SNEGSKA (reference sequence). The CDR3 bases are TGCAGTGCTAGTCCTAGCGGGGGGAGCTCCTACAATGAGCAGTTCTTC. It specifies CSASPSGGSSYNEQFF.

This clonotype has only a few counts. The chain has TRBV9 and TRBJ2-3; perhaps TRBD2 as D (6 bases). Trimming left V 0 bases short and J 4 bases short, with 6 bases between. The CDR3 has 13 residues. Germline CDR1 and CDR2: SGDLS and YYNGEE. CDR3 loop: CASSVVAADTQYF. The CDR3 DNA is TGTGCCAGCAGCGTAGTAGCGGCAGATACGCAGTATTTT.

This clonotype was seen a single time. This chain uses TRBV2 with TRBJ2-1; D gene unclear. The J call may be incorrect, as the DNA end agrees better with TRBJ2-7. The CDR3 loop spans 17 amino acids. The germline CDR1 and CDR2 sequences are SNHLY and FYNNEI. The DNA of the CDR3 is TGTGCCAGCAGTGAATACGCCAGGACCCTCTCCTACAATGAGCAGTACTTC. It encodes CASSEYARTLSYNEQYF.

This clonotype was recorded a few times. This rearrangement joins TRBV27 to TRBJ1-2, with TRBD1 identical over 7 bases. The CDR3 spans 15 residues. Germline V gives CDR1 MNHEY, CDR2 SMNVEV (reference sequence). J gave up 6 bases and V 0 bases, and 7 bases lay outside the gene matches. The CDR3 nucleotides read TGTGCCAGCAGTTTATCAAACAGGGGCGGGGATGGCTACACCTTC. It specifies CASSLSNRGGDGYTF.

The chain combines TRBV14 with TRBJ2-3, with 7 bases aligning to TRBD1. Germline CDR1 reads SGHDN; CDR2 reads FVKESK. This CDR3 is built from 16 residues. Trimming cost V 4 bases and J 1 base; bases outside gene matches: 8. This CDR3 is CASSRYPGQGTDTQYF. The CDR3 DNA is TGTGCCAGCAGCCGGTACCCCGGACAGGGCACAGATACGCAGTATTTT.

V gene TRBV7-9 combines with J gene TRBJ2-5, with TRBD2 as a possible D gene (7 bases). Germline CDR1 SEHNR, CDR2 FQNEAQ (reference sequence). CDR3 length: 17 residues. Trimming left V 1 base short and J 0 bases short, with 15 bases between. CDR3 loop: CASSLGRGPYYQETQYF. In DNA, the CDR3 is TGTGCCAGCAGCTTAGGGCGGGGGCCGTATTACCAAGAGACCCAGTACTTC.